Below are 20 T cell receptor beta chains sequenced from a single sample in a study of cytomegalovirus exposure and HLA in healthy donors (dated by TCRdb to about 2017). Preparation of the library involved the immunoSEQ multiplex PCR assay. The multiplex PCR relied on a mix of 60 forward primers for TCR Vbeta segments and 13 reverse primers for TCR Jbeta segments. The table was pulled from immuneACCESS by TCRdb, which kept in-frame rearrangements only. Such tables lose some clones; where checked, under half of the loss comes from unresolved V genes, and the rest has no known cause. The sample table records over 150,000 clones; less than 85% of these occur just once. Of the sample, about 0.63% falls within the top ten clones. The sequenced material came from PBMCs. All receptors come from a boy younger than 18 in good health and CMV-seronegative.

This clone occurred once. CDR3 sequence reads: CASSPNWAGGTEAFF. The DNA of the CDR3 is TGTGCCAGCAGCCCGAACTGGGCAGGGGGCACTGAAGCTTTCTTT. The chain is built from TRBV5-6 and TRBJ1-1; 7 nucleotides line up with TRBD1. Germline values: CDR1 SGHDT, CDR2 YYEEEE. The CDR3 spans 15 residues. Trimming cost V 4 bases and J 4 bases; bases outside gene matches: 10.

V and J are TRBV4-3 and TRBJ2-7; the D is unclear. Germline loops: CDR1 LGHNA, CDR2 YSLEER. Deletions cut 0 bases from V and 2 bases from J, with 11 bases between. This CDR3 region has 15 residues. This CDR3 is CASSQDVGRTYEQYF. The CDR3 DNA sequence: TGCGCCAGCAGCCAAGATGTGGGCCGTACCTACGAGCAGTACTTC.

A single count supports this clone. This chain links TRBV7-6 with TRBJ1-1; D is possibly TRBD1 (6 bases). The germline V and J ends were trimmed by 1 base and 6 bases, with 21 bases remaining between them. CDR3 length: 17 amino acids. Germline-derived CDR1 and CDR2 are SGHVS and FNYEAQ. The chain's CDR3 is CASSLEAGTLRAAEAFF. The CDR3 nucleotides are TGTGCCAGCAGCTTAGAGGCCGGGACACTAAGAGCGGCTGAAGCTTTCTTT.

The rearrangement links TRBV5-4 to TRBJ1-1, with 7 bases identical to TRBD1. Germline loops: CDR1 SGHNT, CDR2 YYREEE (reference sequence). V was pared by 4 bases and J by 3 bases, with 3 bases of the junction left unmatched. This CDR3 spans 13 amino acids. The CDR3 region is CASSLTGDTEAFF. In nucleotides, the CDR3 is TGTGCCAGCAGCCTAACAGGGGACACTGAAGCTTTCTTT.

The chain couples TRBV5-1 to TRBJ2-3; 9 nucleotides match TRBD2. V was clipped by 1 base and J by 1 base; unmatched bases: 4. The germline V gene has CDR1 SGHRS and CDR2 YFSETQ. CDR3 length: 16 amino acids. CDR3 in DNA: TGCGCCAGCAGCTTGTCCGGCGGGGGGGGCACAGATACGCAGTATTTT. Translation: CASSLSGGGGTDTQYF.

This chain connects TRBV25-1 to TRBJ1-5, with TRBD1 identical over 8 bases. CDR1 and CDR2 (germline): MGHDK, SYGVNS. The CDR3 sequence is 13 residues long. Unmatched junction bases numbered 8, after V lost 1 base and J lost 15 bases. The CDR3 protein is CASSESVQGALHF. The CDR3 DNA reads as TGTGCCAGCAGTGAATCTGTCCAGGGGGCCCTGCATTTT.

The J gene is TRBJ2-5, the V gene TRBV5-4, with 8 bases aligning to TRBD1. Germline V gives CDR1 SGHNT, CDR2 YYREEE (reference sequence). V was pared by 3 bases and J by 5 bases, with 9 bases of the junction left unmatched. The CDR3 has 15 residues. The CDR3 here is CASSSNRGTAETQYF. The CDR3 nucleotides read TGTGCCAGCAGCTCAAACAGGGGGACGGCGGAGACCCAGTACTTC.

This clone has a handful of counts. This chain links TRBV7-2 with TRBJ1-4; a weak D match, TRBD1 (5 bases). CDR1 and CDR2 (germline): SGHTA, FQGNSA. The CDR3 contains 13 residues. The V end was cut by 5 bases, the J end by 8 bases, with 12 bases between. In DNA, the CDR3 is TGTGCCAGCAGCCGGCGCGGGGGGGAAAAACTGTTTTTT. Protein: CASSRRGGEKLFF.

The CDR3 protein is CASSEIGEGGEQFF. CDR3 nucleotide sequence: TGTGCCAGCAGTGAAATAGGGGAGGGGGGTGAGCAGTTCTTC. The V gene is TRBV2, the J gene TRBJ2-1; D perhaps matches TRBD2 (7 bases). Germline V gene sequence: CDR1 SNHLY, CDR2 FYNNEI. Deletions cut 2 bases from V and 9 bases from J, with 14 bases between. The CDR3 length is 14 residues.

The genes are TRBV15 and TRBJ1-6, with D possibly TRBD1 on 5 matching bases. Per the germline V gene, CDR1 is LNHNV and CDR2 is YYDKDF (reference sequence). Trimming cost V 1 base and J 0 bases, with 10 bases left between them. The CDR3 covers 17 residues. The CDR3 is CATSRVGQSSYNSPLHF. DNA for the CDR3: TGTGCCACCAGCAGAGTGGGGCAGAGCTCCTATAATTCACCCCTCCACTTT. Variable domain in full (rest from reference TRBV15 and TRBJ1-6): DAMVIQNPRYQVTQFGKPVTLSCSQTLNHNVMYWYQQKSSQAPKLLFHYYDKDFNNEADTPDNFQSRRPNTSFCFLDIRSPGLGDTAMYLCATSRVGQSSYNSPLHFGNGTRLTVT.

The chain recombines TRBV9 with TRBJ1-2; a possible D gene is TRBD1 (5 bases). V lost 3 bases and J lost 1, with 13 bases in between. The CDR3 loop spans 15 amino acids. CDR1 is SGDLS and CDR2 is YYNGEE in the germline V gene. The CDR3 bases are TGTGCCAGCAGCGAGGAGGGGAGGGGTAACTATGGCTACACCTTC. It is translated as CASSEEGRGNYGYTF. Full variable domain (missing parts from reference TRBV9 and TRBJ1-2): DSGVTQTPKHLITATGQRVTLRCSPRSGDLSVYWYQQSLDQGLQFLIQYYNGEERAKGNILERFSAQQFPDLHSELNLSSLELGDSALYFCASSEEGRGNYGYTFGSGTRLTVV.

V gene TRBV6-5 combines with J gene TRBJ2-7, with 10 nucleotides matching TRBD2. CDR3 size: 14 residues. J lost 3 bases, V lost 6 bases, and 5 bases had no gene match. Germline V CDR1 and CDR2: MNHEY, SVGAGI. The CDR3 sequence: CASRRLAGFYEQYF. CDR3 nucleotide sequence: TGTGCCAGCAGACGACTAGCGGGTTTCTACGAGCAGTACTTC.

This clone was seen a single time. The chain uses TRBV11-1 and TRBJ1-6, with no clear D. Per the germline V gene, CDR1 is SGHAT and CDR2 is FQDESV (reference sequence). Trimming removed 2 bases from V and 7 bases from J, with 9 bases in between. The CDR3 consists of 14 residues. Here the CDR3 DNA reads TGTGCCAGCAGCTTACAGGTTCGAAATTCACCCCTCCACTTT. Translation: CASSLQVRNSPLHF.

The chain recombines TRBV6-1 with TRBJ1-2; possibly TRBD1 for D (5 bases). From germline, CDR1 is MNHNS and CDR2 SASEGT. The CDR3 totals 16 residues. V was pared by 2 bases and J by 4 bases, with 17 bases between. The CDR3 reads CASSEFRAGQPYGYTF. DNA for the CDR3: TGTGCCAGCAGTGAATTCAGGGCCGGCCAGCCCTATGGCTACACCTTC.

This clone was recorded a few times. The CDR3 region is CATSREAGGPETQYF. DNA for the CDR3: TGTGCCACCAGCAGAGAAGCGGGAGGGCCAGAGACCCAGTACTTC. The gene calls are TRBV15 and TRBJ2-5; 10 nucleotides agree with TRBD2. Trimming took 0 bases from V and 4 from J; bases not matched to a gene: 2. The CDR3 sequence is 15 residues long. Germline V gene sequence: CDR1 LNHNV, CDR2 YYDKDF (reference sequence).

The V gene is TRBV7-9, the J gene TRBJ2-2, with D possibly TRBD1 on 6 matching bases. CDR1 and CDR2 (germline): SEHNR, FQNEAQ (reference sequence). The V and J ends lost 5 bases and 1 base respectively, with 11 bases between them. The CDR3 has 15 amino acids. CDR3 amino acids: CASSIGQLNTGELFF. DNA of the CDR3: TGTGCCAGCAGCATCGGACAGCTGAACACCGGGGAGCTGTTTTTT.

In its sample, this clone was seen a few times. The rearrangement joins TRBV7-2 to TRBJ1-1; D is unclear. The CDR3 is made up of 14 amino acids. Trimming left V 1 base short and J 8 bases short, with 14 bases between. Germline V gives CDR1 SGHTA, CDR2 FQGNSA. Here the CDR3 DNA reads TGTGCCAGCAGCTTAGGTTTTACTGCGGCGGAAGCTTTCTTT. Translation: CASSLGFTAAEAFF. The whole variable domain, filled in from reference TRBV7-2 and TRBJ1-1, reads GAGVSQSPSNKVTEKGKDVELRCDPISGHTALYWYRQSLGQGLEFLIYFQGNSAPDKSGLPSDRFSAERTGGSVSTLTIQRTQQEDSAVYLCASSLGFTAAEAFFGQGTRLTVV.

The chain uses TRBV15 and TRBJ2-5, with 9 positions matching TRBD1. V was clipped by 0 bases and J by 5 bases; unmatched bases: 7. CDR1 and CDR2 (germline): LNHNV, YYDKDF (reference sequence). CDR3 length equals 16 residues. The CDR3 here is CATSREPGQGFETQYF. The DNA of the CDR3 is TGTGCCACCAGCAGAGAGCCGGGACAGGGTTTTGAGACCCAGTACTTC. Based on the CDR3 plus reference TRBV15 and TRBJ2-5, the full variable domain is DAMVIQNPRYQVTQFGKPVTLSCSQTLNHNVMYWYQQKSSQAPKLLFHYYDKDFNNEADTPDNFQSRRPNTSFCFLDIRSPGLGDTAMYLCATSREPGQGFETQYFGPGTRLLVL.

In regard to this clone: A junction boundary mismatches the germline segment, possibly from a read error. This chain connects TRBV27 to TRBJ1-1, with D uncertain. The CDR3 is made up of 14 amino acids. Per the germline V gene, CDR1 is MNHEY and CDR2 is SMNVEV (reference sequence). CDR3 coding DNA: TGTGCCTGCAGTTCCCATGAGTGGCGGGCTGAAGCTTTCTTT. Translating gives CACSSHEWRAEAFF.

This rearrangement joins TRBV5-1 to TRBJ1-3; maybe TRBD1 (6 bases). With 2 bases removed from V and 3 bases from J, the gap between germline ends came to 15 bases. Germline V lookup: CDR1 SGHRS, CDR2 YFSETQ. This CDR3 region has 16 residues. The CDR3 loop is CASSFPPLDSGNTIYF. Here the CDR3 DNA reads TGCGCCAGCAGCTTTCCCCCCTTGGACAGTGGAAACACCATATATTTT.